These 28 T cell receptor beta chains were sequenced from one sample in a study of T cells in Graves' hyperthyroidism and ophthalmopathy. Using RNA transcripts as the source, TCR beta CDR3 regions were amplified. TCR CDR3 regions were first amplified by RT-PCR with HTBI primers. A single record per CDR3 protein comes from TCRdb applying MiXCR to the multiplex PCR reads. This sample has roughly 700,000 distinct CDR3 sequences, with about 35% found just once. Sequences were obtained from blood. The receptor set was obtained from a woman aged 35 to 49 with Graves' hyperthyroidism.

The chain recombines TRBV6-1 with TRBJ2-5; 13 nucleotides align to TRBD2. CDR3 length: 17 residues. CDR1 and CDR2 from the germline V gene are MNHNS and SASEGT. The junction had 11 bases not matched to a gene; V was cut back by 6 bases and J by 4 bases. The CDR3: CASSPGQTSGGLETQYF. The DNA of the CDR3 is TGTGCCAGCAGCCCCGGCCAGACTAGCGGGGGGCTAGAGACCCAGTACTTC.

This clonotype showed up just a few times. The CDR3 loop reads CSARASGGFDQPQHF. CDR3 nucleotide sequence: TGCAGTGCTAGAGCTTCCGGGGGCTTCGATCAGCCCCAGCATTTT. The J gene is TRBJ1-5, the V gene TRBV20-1; tentatively, D is TRBD1 (6 bases). The V gene lost 1 base and the J gene lost 5 bases, with 15 bases spanning the gap. From germline, CDR1 is DFQATT and CDR2 SNEGSKA (reference sequence). The CDR3 has 15 residues.

The sample holds many counts of this clonotype. The chain joins TRBV20-1 to TRBJ1-2; 10 positions agree with TRBD1. Losses at the gene ends were 7 bases for V and 4 bases for J; bases not matched to a gene: 9. CDR3 length: 14 residues. The germline CDR1 and CDR2 sequences are DFQATT and SNEGSKA (reference sequence). CDR3 protein: CSGLTGTGAYGYTF. The CDR3 nucleotides read TGCAGTGGCCTAACCGGGACAGGGGCCTATGGCTACACCTTC.

A few counts support this clonotype. V and J are TRBV2 and TRBJ2-2; TRBD1 agrees at 8 bases. CDR1 is SNHLY and CDR2 is FYNNEI in the germline V gene. The CDR3 contains 15 residues. The V and J ends lost 3 bases and 0 bases, in that order; junction bases with no gene match: 0. DNA for the CDR3: TGTGCCAGCAGTGAGGGACAGGCGAACACCGGGGAGCTGTTTTTT. Protein: CASSEGQANTGELFF.

Worth noting for this clonotype: Possible read error: a much larger clone is one base away. The chain employs TRBV9 and TRBJ1-4; D gene uncertain. The CDR3 sequence is 13 residues long. Trimming took 7 bases from V and 8 from J, leaving 15 bases between them. Germline V gene sequence: CDR1 SGDLS, CDR2 YYNGEE. CDR3 sequence (DNA): TGTGCCAGCGGCGGGCGATTAGACGAAAAACTGTTTTTT. Amino acid sequence: CASGGRLDEKLFF.

V is TRBV19 and J is TRBJ2-7; possibly TRBD2 for D (5 bases). The CDR3 loop spans 14 amino acids. Germline loops: CDR1 LNHDA, CDR2 SQIVND (reference sequence). Between the trimmed V and J ends, which lost 5 bases and 0 bases, there was a span of 11 bases. DNA of the CDR3: TGTGCCAGTAGTGTGGCCCGGGGCTCCTACGAGCAGTACTTC. Its translation is CASSVARGSYEQYF.

Remarks on this clonotype: At one end the junction does not follow the germline gene, possibly because of a read error. The rearrangement joins TRBV7-2 to TRBJ2-7; 7 positions agree with TRBD1. The CDR3 is 16 amino acids. The germline gives CDR1 SGHTA, CDR2 FQGNSA. CDR3 protein: CARSSSAAGTVYEQYF. CDR3 in DNA: TGTGCCCGCAGTTCCTCCGCCGCCGGGACAGTCTACGAGCAGTACTTC.

Concerning this clonotype itself: One base away lies a much larger clone, so this may be a sequencing read error. Here the CDR3 DNA reads TGTGCCATCAGTGAACGGGCAGCGAGAAACTCACCCCTCCACTTT. As protein: CAISERAARNSPLHF. The rearrangement links TRBV10-3 to TRBJ1-6; no clear D. Trimming took off 3 bases at V and 10 bases at J, with 16 bases between the two ends. This CDR3 is built from 15 residues. Looked up from germline, CDR1 is ENHRY and CDR2 is SYGVKD.

This clonotype has a single count. This chain uses TRBV4-3 with TRBJ1-2; D is possibly TRBD1 (6 bases). The germline V and J ends were trimmed by 0 bases and 1 base, with 18 bases remaining between them. This CDR3 spans 18 amino acids. Germline-derived CDR1 and CDR2 are LGHNA and YSLEER. The DNA of the CDR3 is TGCGCCAGCAGCCAAGACCCCCTTTTGGGGGCGCTTAACTATGGCTACACCTTC. This translates into CASSQDPLLGALNYGYTF.

This chain joins TRBV20-1 and TRBJ2-7, with TRBD2 matching 8 bases. The CDR3 totals 14 residues. Germline CDR1 is DFQATT and CDR2 is SNEGSKA (reference sequence). J was trimmed by 3 bases and V by 1 base; bases with no gene match: 5. In DNA, the CDR3 is TGCAGTGCTAGAGGGTCAGCGGGGGTCTACGAGCAGTACTTC. It codes for CSARGSAGVYEQYF.

On this clonotype: A much larger clone differs from this one at a single base, so this may be a read error. The chain recombines TRBV11-2 with TRBJ1-5; tentative D call: TRBD1 (5 bases). This CDR3 has 16 amino acids. Trimming cost V 9 bases and J 7 bases, with 25 bases left between them. Per the germline V gene, CDR1 is SGHAT and CDR2 is FQNNGV. CDR3 residues: CASSMGGTSGLQPQHF. For the CDR3, the DNA is TGTGCCAGTAGTATGGGTGGGACGTCAGGGCTACAGCCCCAGCATTTT.

This chain joins TRBV6-1 and TRBJ1-4; D remains unclear. V gave up 0 bases and J gave up 16 bases, with 18 bases separating them. Germline CDR1 is MNHNS and CDR2 is SASEGT. This CDR3 region has 14 residues. CDR3 amino acids: CASSEASSRYQAFF. In nucleotides, the CDR3 is TGTGCCAGCAGTGAAGCGTCCTCCCGGTACCAGGCGTTTTTT.

V usage is TRBV7-9 and J usage is TRBJ1-2; 8 bases are a match to TRBD1. Trimming at V came to 6 bases and at J to 2 bases, leaving 14 bases not matched to a gene. This CDR3 contains 17 residues. CDR1 SEHNR and CDR2 FQNEAQ come from the germline V gene (reference sequence). The CDR3 DNA follows: TGTGCCAGCAGTAAATATGCCAGGGGGCAGTTAAACTATGGCTACACCTTC. This gives the protein CASSKYARGQLNYGYTF.

The chain joins TRBV20-1 to TRBJ1-1, with D possibly being TRBD1 (6 bases). Germline CDR1 reads DFQATT; CDR2 reads SNEGSKA (reference sequence). V lost 4 bases and J lost 11, with 20 bases in between. This CDR3 contains 13 residues. CDR3 DNA sequence: TGCAGTGCTACGGGGGGCTCGGCGGGAAAGGCTTTCTTT. This codes for CSATGGSAGKAFF.

The chain links TRBV28 to TRBJ1-5; unclear D gene. V gave up 7 bases and J gave up 6 bases, with 10 bases separating them. This CDR3 has 12 residues. Germline V gene lookup returns CDR1 MDHEN and CDR2 SYDVKM. The CDR3 nucleotides are TGTGCCAGCATGCGTTGGGGTCAGCCCCAGCATTTT. This translates into CASMRWGQPQHF.

The chain links TRBV24-1 to TRBJ1-2; D is ambiguous. V shed 4 bases and J shed 8 bases, with 4 bases lying between them. The V gene's germline CDR1 is KGHDR and CDR2 SFDVKD. The CDR3 has 10 amino acids. The CDR3 nucleotides are TGTGCCACCAGTGAGACAGGCTACACCTTC. It codes for CATSETGYTF.

In its sample, this clonotype was seen many times. The V call is TRBV10-3, the J call TRBJ2-7, with D unresolved. The V end lost 0 bases, the J end lost 7 bases, and 4 bases lay between the germline ends. The CDR3 has 11 residues. Germline V gene lookup returns CDR1 ENHRY and CDR2 SYGVKD. The CDR3 is CAISESREQYF. In DNA, the CDR3 is TGTGCCATCAGTGAGTCGAGAGAGCAGTACTTC.

A few counts support this clonotype. The rearrangement links TRBV20-1 to TRBJ2-5, with a tentative D call TRBD2 (6 bases). Trimming stripped 2 bases from V and 5 bases from J, with 12 bases between. CDR3 length equals 13 residues. The germline CDR1 and CDR2 sequences are DFQATT and SNEGSKA (reference sequence). The DNA for the CDR3 is TGCAGTGCTAGACTAGCGAATAGGGAGACCCAGTACTTC. Translated: CSARLANRETQYF.

Concerning this clonotype itself: The CDR3 ends on some other residue instead of the conserved phenylalanine or tryptophan, so this is likely a read error. V gene TRBV10-3 combines with J gene TRBJ1-2, with 10 bases matching TRBD1. In germline, CDR1 is ENHRY, CDR2 SYGVKD. This CDR3 spans 15 amino acids. Germline trimming cut 6 bases from V and 1 base from J; bases unmatched to any gene: 5. The CDR3 sequence: CAISKDRGSNYGYTY. The CDR3 nucleotides read TGTGCCATCAGCAAGGACAGGGGGAGTAACTATGGCTACACCTAC.

The chain has TRBV4-3 and TRBJ2-5, with 8 bases that match TRBD2. The V and J ends lost 1 base and 7 bases, in that order; junction bases with no gene match: 8. Germline V gene lookup returns CDR1 LGHNA and CDR2 YSLEER. The CDR3 has 15 residues. The CDR3 here is CASSQGAGGRGTQYF. The CDR3 bases are TGCGCCAGCAGCCAAGGCGCGGGAGGTCGCGGGACCCAGTACTTC.

A few counts support this clonotype. The rearrangement links TRBV3-1 to TRBJ2-7, with 7 bases identical to TRBD1. Germline V gene lookup returns CDR1 LGHDT and CDR2 YNNKEL (reference sequence). V was clipped by 0 bases and J by 6 bases; unmatched bases: 11. The CDR3 totals 16 residues. The CDR3 coding sequence is TGTGCCAGCAGCCAAGATAGGACAGGCCGTCGAGGCGAGCAGTACTTC. Protein sequence: CASSQDRTGRRGEQYF.

About this clonotype: A much larger clone differs by one base, so this may be a read error. This chain joins TRBV19 and TRBJ1-2; D perhaps matches TRBD1 (6 bases). The CDR3 covers 14 residues. Germline loops: CDR1 LNHDA, CDR2 SQIVND (reference sequence). Trimming removed 3 bases at V and 10 bases at J, with 18 bases between. CDR3 coding DNA: TGTGCCAGTAGTATGGGGGACAAGCGTCTGGACTACACCTTC. This codes for CASSMGDKRLDYTF.

In this sample, this clonotype turned up a few times. The chain joins TRBV12-3 or TRBV12-4 to TRBJ1-3; 7 bases agree with TRBD1. The CDR3 covers 14 residues. The V and J ends lost 7 bases and 4 bases, in that order; junction bases with no gene match: 7. The CDR3 is CASNTGQLGNTIYF. The DNA of the CDR3 is TGTGCCAGCAACACGGGACAGCTCGGAAACACCATATATTTT.

The table lists this clonotype with a few counts. The chain joins TRBV7-2 to TRBJ2-7, with 10 bases matching TRBD1. Trimming took 4 bases from V and 3 from J; bases not matched to a gene: 3. The CDR3 consists of 14 residues. The germline V gene has CDR1 SGHTA and CDR2 FQGNSA. CDR3 in DNA: TGTGCCAGCAGCTGGGGACAGGGGAGCTACGAGCAGTACTTC. The encoded protein is CASSWGQGSYEQYF.

CDR3 sequence reads: CSARQVVFTGELFF. Written as DNA, the CDR3 is TGCAGCGCCAGACAGGTAGTCTTCACCGGGGAGCTGTTTTTT. V usage is TRBV29-1 and J usage is TRBJ2-2, with D perhaps matching TRBD1 (6 bases). Per the germline V gene, CDR1 is SQVTM and CDR2 is ANQGSEA. Trimming pared 7 bases from V and 4 bases from J, leaving 16 bases between. This CDR3 spans 14 amino acids.

This clonotype was seen a handful of times. This rearrangement joins TRBV5-4 to TRBJ1-2; tentatively, D is TRBD1 (6 bases). Germline-derived CDR1 and CDR2 are SGHNT and YYREEE (reference sequence). The V gene lost 1 base and the J gene lost 4 bases, with 14 bases spanning the gap. CDR3 length equals 15 residues. This chain's CDR3 is CASSLMGQTVYGYTF. DNA for the CDR3: TGTGCCAGCAGCTTGATGGGACAAACTGTCTATGGCTACACCTTC.

This clonotype was seen once. The chain uses TRBV19 and TRBJ1-5; D gene uncertain. Germline V gene lookup returns CDR1 LNHDA and CDR2 SQIVND (reference sequence). This CDR3 is 15 amino acids long. The V and J ends lost 3 bases and 0 bases respectively, with 9 bases between them. The CDR3 protein is CASSIRADSNQPQHF. As DNA, the CDR3 is TGTGCCAGTAGTATTCGGGCAGATAGCAATCAGCCCCAGCATTTT. The full variable domain, completed using reference TRBV19 and TRBJ1-5, is DGGITQSPKYLFRKEGQNVTLSCEQNLNHDAMYWYRQDPGQGLRLIYYSQIVNDFQKGDIAEGYSVSREKKESFPLTVTSAQKNPTAFYLCASSIRADSNQPQHFGDGTRLSIL.

Details on this clonotype: This may be a read error: a much more frequent sequence differs by one nucleotide. This sequence joins TRBV15 and TRBJ2-2; TRBD2 is a possible D gene (6 bases). The germline V gene encodes CDR1 LNHNV and CDR2 YYDKDF (reference sequence). The CDR3 is 13 residues long. The CDR3 DNA reads as TGTGCCACCAGCAGAGAGGAGGGCGGGGAGCCGTTTTTT. Protein: CATSREEGGEPFF.